The rows below give T cell receptor beta chains drawn from one sample of a study of graft-versus-host responses after intestinal transplantation. Assay: immunoSEQ multiplex PCR; the TCRdb copy retains only in-frame clones and omits some. The table lists about 13,000 clones, around 70% of them singletons. The source material was ileum tissue, sampled 16 days after intestinal transplant. The origin of the receptors is a human patient who received an intestinal transplant, so some T cells may come from the graft donor. CDR3s include the opening cysteine and the closing phenylalanine or tryptophan. Each record gives: V gene, clone size, J gene, CDR3 protein. Some rows have no size entry. The others give once, few or many, or a class for an expanded clone.

>TRBV28|once|TRBJ2-7
CASSLYRGLNEQYF
>TRBV7-2|once|TRBJ2-5
CASSLESSGAQETQYF
>TRBV27|NA|TRBJ2-3
CASRWSIVGADTQYF
>TRBV5-1|few|TRBJ1-4
CASSLSGITNEKLFF
>TRBV6-1|NA|TRBJ2-6
CASRTGGAWANVLTF
>TRBV7-2|few|TRBJ2-5
CASSLGGRAQETQYF
>TRBV19|few|TRBJ1-1
CASSTPGYAEAFF
>TRBV19|NA|TRBJ1-1
CASSRGDTEAFF
>TRBV5-1|NA|TRBJ2-1
CASSSQGLNEQFF
>TRBV13|NA|TRBJ2-2
CASSAWDGGTGELFF